Shown below are 18 T cell receptor beta chains from a single sample sequenced in a study of OX40 agonist ivuxolimab in advanced cancers. Library construction relied on the immunoSEQ multiplex PCR assay. The clones in this table, taken by TCRdb from immuneACCESS, are in-frame only. Not every clone is retained; where verified, under half of the shortfall comes from an unresolved V gene, and the cause of the rest is unknown. Counted in this sample were around 69,000 clones; 83% of them appeared once. Approximately 0.75% of the sample rests with the top ten. The specimen was CD4+ or CD8+ T cells sorted from blood, collected in a trial of the OX40 agonist ivuxolimab. Receptors originate from an adult with an advanced solid tumor such as melanoma, head and neck, liver or kidney cancer.

The sample holds a few counts of this clone. The rearrangement links TRBV30 to TRBJ1-1, with TRBD1 matching over 7 bases. V was pared by 4 bases and J by 0 bases, with 2 bases of the junction left unmatched. CDR3 length: 13 residues. The V gene's germline CDR1 is GTSNPN and CDR2 SVGIG (reference sequence). The CDR3 bases are TGTGCCTGGACGGGACAGATGAACACTGAAGCTTTCTTT. As protein: CAWTGQMNTEAFF. Combining the CDR3 with reference TRBV30 and TRBJ1-1 gives the whole variable domain SQTIHQWPATLVQPVGSPLSLECTVEGTSNPNLYWYRQAAGRGLQLLFYSVGIGQISSEVPQNLSASRPQDRQFILSSKKLLLSDSGFYLCAWTGQMNTEAFFGQGTRLTVV.

The J gene is TRBJ2-3, the V gene TRBV5-6, with 11 nucleotides matching TRBD2. Unmatched junction bases numbered 5, after V lost 2 bases and J lost 3 bases. Looked up from germline, CDR1 is SGHDT and CDR2 is YYEEEE. CDR3 length equals 16 residues. For the CDR3, the DNA is TGTGCCAGCAGCTTTAGCGGGGGGGCTGAGACAGATACGCAGTATTTT. Protein: CASSFSGGAETDTQYF.

This clone was counted once. Other DNA sequences in this sample translate to the same CDR3. The V call is TRBV7-8, the J call TRBJ2-1; possibly TRBD2 for D (5 bases). Germline V gene data show CDR1 as SGHVS and CDR2 as FQNEAQ. V was shortened by 0 bases and J by 1 base, with 10 bases between the two germline ends. The CDR3 has 16 amino acids. The CDR3 is CASSLAGGPSYNEQFF. The CDR3 DNA is TGTGCCAGCAGCTTAGCTGGCGGGCCATCCTACAATGAGCAGTTCTTC.

The V and J genes are TRBV6-1 and TRBJ2-7, with D uncertain. There are 14 residues in the CDR3. V lost 1 base and J 7 bases, leaving 14 bases between the germline ends. Per the germline V gene, CDR1 is MNHNS and CDR2 is SASEGT. CDR3 sequence reads: CASSEDGWGAEQYF. The CDR3 DNA sequence: TGTGCCAGCAGTGAAGACGGCTGGGGTGCGGAGCAGTACTTC.

The chain recombines TRBV5-1 with TRBJ2-3; the match to TRBD2 covers 7 bases. Germline V gives CDR1 SGHRS, CDR2 YFSETQ. This CDR3 is 15 amino acids long. V was pared by 4 bases and J by 2 bases, with 7 bases of the junction left unmatched. DNA for the CDR3: TGCGCCAGCAGCCTTCGGGGGGTCACCACAGATACGCAGTATTTT. Its translation is CASSLRGVTTDTQYF.

CDR3 in DNA: TGTGCCTGGTTCCCTCTAGCGGGGGGGAACACCGGGGAGCTGTTTTTT. It yields the protein CAWFPLAGGNTGELFF. The gene calls are TRBV30 and TRBJ2-2; TRBD2 matches at 11 bases. This CDR3 is built from 16 residues. Germline CDR1 GTSNPN, CDR2 SVGIG (reference sequence). With V trimmed by 5 bases and J by 1 base, 6 bases remained unmatched.

The chain recombines TRBV6-5 with TRBJ2-7; TRBD2 is a possible D gene (6 bases). Trimming stripped 6 bases from V and 0 bases from J, with 15 bases between. The CDR3 is made up of 15 amino acids. Germline CDR1 reads MNHEY; CDR2 reads SVGAGI. CDR3 bases: TGTGCCAGCAGCCCCTTTAGCGGTAGCTCCTACGAGCAGTACTTC. It specifies CASSPFSGSSYEQYF.

This sequence joins TRBV5-4 and TRBJ2-7, with TRBD2 identical over 14 bases. This CDR3 comprises 16 residues. The germline gives CDR1 SGHNT, CDR2 YYREEE (reference sequence). V was pared by 4 bases and J by 0 bases, with 3 bases of the junction left unmatched. The CDR3 DNA sequence: TGTGCCAGCAGCACGGGACTAGCGGGGGCCTCCTACGAGCAGTACTTC. Translating gives CASSTGLAGASYEQYF.

The chain is built from TRBV7-9 and TRBJ1-2; 7 bases agree with TRBD1. The germline V gene encodes CDR1 SEHNR and CDR2 FQNEAQ (reference sequence). The CDR3 extends over 12 amino acids. V lost 4 bases, J lost 7 bases, and 3 bases stayed unmatched. In DNA, the CDR3 is TGTGCCAGCAGCTCGACAGGGTTTGGCTACACCTTC. Amino acids: CASSSTGFGYTF.

This chain joins TRBV28 and TRBJ2-6; TRBD1 aligns across 9 bases. There are 20 residues in the CDR3. V lost 2 bases, J lost 3 bases, and 14 bases stayed unmatched. Germline CDR1 and CDR2: MDHEN and SYDVKM. The CDR3 DNA reads TGTGCCAGCAGTTTAAGTTTCGTTGACAGGGGGTCATATGGGGCCAACGTCCTGACTTTC. Its protein is CASSLSFVDRGSYGANVLTF.

About this clone itself: A junction boundary mismatches the germline segment, possibly from a read error. The chain links TRBV10-2 to TRBJ2-3, with a weak D call TRBD2 (5 bases). Germline assignment: CDR1 WSHSY and CDR2 SAAADI. CDR3 size: 13 residues. CDR3 in DNA: TGCGCCGGCAGGCCCGGGGGCACAGATACGCAGTATTTT. Its protein product is CAGRPGGTDTQYF.

The rearrangement links TRBV29-1 to TRBJ2-2; D is perhaps TRBD1 or TRBD2 (5 bases each). The CDR3 runs to 16 residues. Germline values: CDR1 SQVTM, CDR2 ANQGSEA. Trimming stripped 7 bases from V and 4 bases from J, with 22 bases between. CDR3 residues: CSASIWGPRATGELFF. DNA for the CDR3: TGCAGCGCCAGCATTTGGGGACCCAGGGCCACCGGGGAGCTGTTTTTT.

This chain uses TRBV11-2 with TRBJ2-3; TRBD2 agrees at 13 bases. Germline V gene lookup returns CDR1 SGHAT and CDR2 FQNNGV. V dropped 1 base and J dropped 2; count of bases not matched to a gene: 9. The CDR3 loop spans 19 amino acids. The CDR3 loop is CASSLGSRLAGGDTDTQYF. The CDR3 region has the DNA TGTGCCAGCAGCTTAGGTTCTCGACTAGCGGGGGGTGACACAGATACGCAGTATTTT.

In this sample, this clone turned up a few times. The sample carries other DNA sequences with the same CDR3. V usage is TRBV5-1 and J usage is TRBJ1-1; D gene ambiguous. Trimming stripped 1 base from V and 1 base from J, with 5 bases between. Looked up from germline, CDR1 is SGHRS and CDR2 is YFSETQ. The CDR3 contains 13 residues. CDR3 region: CASSLRGNTEAFF. The CDR3 nucleotides read TGCGCCAGCAGCTTGCGGGGGAACACTGAAGCTTTCTTT. Full variable domain (remainder filled in from reference TRBV5-1 and TRBJ1-1): KAGVTQTPRYLIKTRGQQVTLSCSPISGHRSVSWYQQTPGQGLQFLFEYFSETQRNKGNFPGRFSGRQFSNSRSEMNVSTLELGDSALYLCASSLRGNTEAFFGQGTRLTVV.

The J gene is TRBJ2-1, the V gene TRBV7-8, with 10 bases that match TRBD2. With 2 bases clipped from V and 5 bases from J, the junction kept 9 bases outside the gene matches. Germline V gene sequence: CDR1 SGHVS, CDR2 FQNEAQ. The CDR3 is 17 amino acids. CDR3 region: CASSLRRLAGEDNEQFF. CDR3 coding DNA: TGTGCCAGCAGCTTAAGGCGGCTAGCGGGAGAAGACAATGAGCAGTTCTTC.

The genes are TRBV15 and TRBJ2-3; D not certain. CDR3 length equals 15 residues. Trimming took off 3 bases at V and 2 bases at J, with 12 bases between the two ends. The germline V gene encodes CDR1 LNHNV and CDR2 YYDKDF (reference sequence). CDR3: CATSSGQLNTDTQYF. Here the CDR3 DNA reads TGTGCCACCAGCAGCGGCCAACTCAACACAGATACGCAGTATTTT.

This sequence joins TRBV10-3 and TRBJ2-7; D gene uncertain. With 6 bases removed from V and 4 bases from J, the gap between germline ends came to 19 bases. The V gene's germline CDR1 is ENHRY and CDR2 SYGVKD. CDR3 size: 15 residues. The CDR3 loop reads CAIRNVTLGPYEQYF. The CDR3 DNA reads TGTGCCATCAGGAACGTGACTCTGGGCCCTTACGAGCAGTACTTC.

The CDR3 loop reads CASSLVGNEQFF. CDR3 sequence (DNA): TGTGCCAGCAGCTTAGTAGGTAATGAGCAGTTCTTC. The chain employs TRBV7-6 and TRBJ2-1; D is unclear. Trimming took off 1 base at V and 7 bases at J, with 5 bases between the two ends. Germline V lookup: CDR1 SGHVS, CDR2 FNYEAQ. The CDR3 runs 12 residues.